This T cell receptor beta chain is drawn from a study of cytomegalovirus exposure and HLA in healthy donors (dated by TCRdb to about 2017). Concerning the study at large: An earlier analysis of 587 of the donors reported 250 to 350 Gb of sequence data and approximately 120 million unique TCR beta sequences obtained from around 180 million T cells. Among some 400 genotyped donors of the cohort, an average of around 250,000 unique TCR beta nucleotide sequences was sequenced per donor, of which approximately 18% were non-productive. Several DR-DQ haplotypes were handled as single units for association and clustering, since linkage in the cohort was strong. An early release covering roughly 580 HLA-typed donors comprised approximately 300 gigabases of sequencing data and tens of millions of unique TCR sequences. The T cell repertoires of 666 subjects were profiled by immunosequencing and related to cytomegalovirus serostatus. A later genetic analysis took genome-wide SNP genotypes for about 55% of the 666 donors and used that subset as a discovery cohort. Alongside the repertoire data, information on donor age, sex, ethnicity and CMV serostatus was compiled. Along with the 666-subject first cohort, a separate validation cohort of over a hundred different subjects was used. The later analysis used no new phenotypic data to find candidate immune exposures, relying instead on TCR beta sequences and their occurrence across donors. An earlier analysis of about 620 of the donors applied high-throughput TCR beta sequencing to assess whether each TCR beta V gene segment acted as functional or pseudogenic. High-throughput TCR immunosequencing, statistical association of individual TCRs with disease status, and machine learning were combined to predict cytomegalovirus infection status. Typing coverage differed by locus: A, B, C, DRB1 and DQB1 were typed in roughly 620-640 donors, DQA1 in approximately 520, DPA1 in approximately 610, and DPB1 in just under 490. Class I and class II HLA loci were covered by the typing at four-digit resolution. The study was designed to test whether signatures of past pathogen exposure could be identified by cataloging public T cell receptors. Of the roughly 430 genotyped donors, approximately 83% fell in the genetic ancestry cluster associated with self-reported Caucasian donors. A later analysis re-analyzed previously published TCR beta repertoires from hundreds of donors and added high-resolution HLA genotyping to study TCR occurrence patterns. Every discovery cohort repertoire had been produced on one sequencing platform.

Comments on this clone: The antigen it binds to is not known. Per-base qualities were not stored, and no clone one base away is much larger.

In total, approximately 690 healthy bone marrow donors made up the cohort. At the time of sampling, every cohort member was nominally healthy, though immune exposures that went unrecorded were likely present. The donor tested CMV seropositive and was one of the 289 seropositive cohort members. Each donor provided a peripheral blood sample, and peripheral blood mononuclear cells were used for TCR beta sequencing. Genomic DNA extraction from the blood cell samples was performed with the Qiagen DNeasy Blood Extraction Kit. V was cut back by 5 bases and J by 3 bases, leaving a gap of 10 bases between them. The CDR3 contains 14 residues, cysteine and phenylalanine counted. The only DNA kept is the CDR3, 42 bases in frame from the first base. The CDR1 and CDR2 encoded by the germline V gene (reference sequence) are SEHNR and FQNEAQ. The library was built by means of the immunoSEQ multiplex PCR assay. The multiplex PCR relied on a mix of 60 forward primers for TCR Vbeta segments and 13 reverse primers for TCR Jbeta segments. The CDR3 region of rearranged TCR beta genes was amplified from genomic DNA by a multiplex PCR assay. The Illumina HiSeq System was used to sequence the amplified TCR beta libraries as 87-base-pair reads. The original pipeline was this. A later analysis tallied about 77 million unique TCR beta chains across the 700 or so repertoires, and some 10 million of those chains were shared by two or more donors. Raw reads were error-corrected and collapsed into unique sequences by a nearest-neighbor algorithm in which closely related sequences were merged to remove PCR and sequencing errors. V, D and J gene segments were assigned by aligning CDR3 sequences to IMGT reference sequences. Each retained sequence needed at least a six-nucleotide match to both a V gene segment and a J gene segment. Rearrangements were called productive when the CDR3 lacked stop codons and stayed in frame with V and J; all others were non-productive. Following IMGT convention, CDR3 was defined as the stretch from the second conserved V-encoded cysteine to the conserved J-encoded phenylalanine. In an earlier analysis of 587 of the donors, sequences lacking an unambiguous match to a single V gene segment were excluded. In an earlier analysis of some 590 of the donors, a V segment was called functional when productive rearrangements were above 56.7%, and segregating when the standard deviation between donors exceeded 5%. A statistical classification framework was developed to diagnose cytomegalovirus status using the catalog of TCR beta chain sequences. In a later analysis, V and J genes were assigned by comparing TCR nucleotide sequences against IMGT/GENE-DB human TR gene sequences. A later analysis assigned CDR3 sequences and most-parsimonious VDJ recombination scenarios with the TCRdist pipeline. In a later analysis, every TCR beta chain was defined by the combination of its CDR3 amino acid sequence and its V-gene family, and reads without a unique V-gene family were dropped. A later analysis removed 500 to 600 highly shared, low-generation-probability nucleotide sequences to deal with suspected cross-contamination and a sequencing artifact. In a later analysis, a clonal expansion index was calculated for each public chain from normalized within-repertoire ranks of inferred template counts. A later analysis computed generation probabilities with a VDJ recombination model fitted to out-of-frame rearrangements, and checked the results against IGoR. In a later analysis, hypergeometric tests were used to score TCR-TCR, TCR-HLA and TCR-CMV co-occurrence, with a repertoire-size bias correction applied to TCR pairs. In a later analysis, false discovery rates were estimated by permuting HLA or CMV assignments 20 times. In a later analysis, co-occurring TCRs were grouped using DBSCAN, with TCRdist sequence similarity added in when clustering inside HLA-allele-positive subsets. Co-occurrence clustering excluded repertoires with fewer than 30,000 or more than 120,000 public chains, plus five with anomalous nucleotide sharing. This immuneACCESS table, as held by TCRdb, lists in-frame sequences with V and J called but not all clones. Of the missing ones, under half trace to an unresolved V gene in checked studies; the others have no known cause. Clonal size and the V and J genes are those of that table, whereas D and trimming came from the DNA. This sample lists over 65,000 clones; around 79% were detected once. The ten most abundant clones make up nearly 7.5% of the sample.

Points the paper makes about the study in general: V-gene and J-gene trimming of TCR beta chains was associated with a missense DCLRE1C variant in a later genetic analysis, and the association was replicated in an independent cohort. According to a later analysis, TCR association rates differed among HLA loci, with DRB1 alleles showing the most associated TCRs and HLA-C alleles showing the fewest. In vitro tests confirmed that a few of the cytomegalovirus-associated TCR beta chains recognize cytomegalovirus antigens. Because HLA typing was unavailable for some donors at each locus, only the typed subset was used in association tests. Sequencing depth was assumed to be roughly uniform across donors in the presence/absence analyses, though that assumption may not hold. In both the original and validation cohorts, the classifier was reported to diagnose cytomegalovirus status with high specificity and sensitivity. A later analysis found that most CMV-associated TCR beta chains appeared HLA-restricted, with HLA associations seemingly driven largely by CMV exposure. Linkage disequilibrium might explain the correlated functional status among segregating V segments, but an unknown experimental factor could not be excluded. This cohort had only TCR beta chains sequenced, and the lack of alpha or paired-chain data limited which features could be detected. A cluster of highly shared sequence variants was judged likely to be a technical artifact of the sequencing pipeline. While some public TCRs were present in many individuals, most TCR sequences turned up only very rarely across donors. A total of fewer than 200 TCR beta chains were listed by the study as associated with cytomegalovirus. In a later genetic analysis, fewer N-insertions in productive TCRs were reported among donors in an Asian-associated ancestry cluster than the roughly 710-donor mean. Some IMGT-functional V segments, including TRBV6-2 and TRBV6-3, could not be distinguished by the 87-base-pair reads and were therefore excluded. It was suggested by the authors that the approach could potentially be generalized to other disease states and immunological phenotypes. Assigning TCR associations to individual alleles was difficult when HLA alleles, especially DR and DQ, strongly co-occurred. Several of the top co-occurrence clusters appeared to be linked to parvovirus B19, influenza, CMV and Epstein-Barr virus, according to a later analysis. A further reported finding was that TCR beta sequences accurately predicted the HLA-A and HLA-B alleles for most subjects in the first cohort. Immune exposure information for the cohort was limited to CMV serostatus. Because counts were too low, about 15 rarely observed V segments, including chromosome 9 orphons, were left out of the earlier analysis of over 550 of the donors. In an earlier analysis of under 600 of the donors, most TCR beta V segments were observed in productive rearrangements about 87% or about 30% of the time, broadly matching IMGT annotations. In a later analysis, 16,951 TCR beta sequences were associated with specific HLA alleles at a false discovery rate of 0.05. Compared with equally common non-associated chains, HLA-associated TCR beta chains in a later analysis were more clonally expanded and had lower generation probabilities.

The receptor was isolated from a woman in her 30s in good health and CMV-seropositive. The chain uses TRBV7-9 and TRBJ1-4, with an unclear D gene assignment. The sample was PBMCs. This receptor has the CDR3 CASSLFNSNEKLFF. The nucleotide sequence is given as TGTGCCAGCAGCCTCTTCAACTCTAATGAAAAACTGTTTTTT.